This T cell receptor beta chain was recovered during a study of blood T cells in healthy people across ages. Findings and caveats of the study: There were more naive CD4+ cells and higher diversity in long-lived donors than in aged donors.

Germline CDR1 is SGDLS and CDR2 is YYNGEE. CDR3 length: 15 amino acids. Trimming left V 4 bases short and J 10 bases short, with 18 bases between. Notes on this clonotype: Its antigen remains unidentified.

It was with a sample-barcoded 5' primer and a J-beta primer mix that a second PCR of about 6 to 12 cycles was run. TCRdb itself ran the 5' RACE reads through MiXCR, one entry per CDR3 protein. The sample lists 2 million or so distinct CDR3 sequences; 49% were seen once. The sequenced sample consisted of blood. This receptor was identified in a woman aged 40 to 50 in good health. The genes are TRBV9 and TRBJ1-6, with D perhaps TRBD1 (6 bases). The CDR3 bases are TGTGCCAGCAGCCTACAGGGACCGGAGAACTCACCCCTCCACTTT. Amino acids: CASSLQGPENSPLHF. Filled out from reference TRBV9 and TRBJ1-6, the complete variable domain reads DSGVTQTPKHLITATGQRVTLRCSPRSGDLSVYWYQQSLDQGLQFLIQYYNGEERAKGNILERFSAQQFPDLHSELNLSSLELGDSALYFCASSLQGPENSPLHFGNGTRLTVT.